This section outlines one T cell receptor (beta chain) sequence together with its context. As yet, its antigen is unknown. Trimming took off 6 bases at V and 8 bases at J, with 23 bases between the two ends. The CDR3 consists of 16 residues. From germline, CDR1 is PRHDT and CDR2 FYEKMQ (reference sequence). This sample is drawn from a study of shared clonotypes between healthy human individuals. The study's findings and limits: A handful of donors showed sharing of approximately 5% of naive CD4 clonotypes.

CD45RO-negative, CCR7-positively selected cells formed the naive CD8 fraction, excluding terminally differentiated effector memory CD45RA+ cells. For sorted subsets, roughly 210 ng DNA per replicate equaled approximately 30,000 T cell genomes. Clones were read by immunoSEQ multiplex PCR, and TCRdb kept only the in-frame ones, dropping some. The sample records hundreds of thousands of clones, 95% being singletons. The J gene is TRBJ2-1, the V gene TRBV13; D not certain. The receptor was derived from a woman aged 30 to 39 in good health. The sequenced material came from naive CD8+ T cells sorted from blood. Written as DNA, the CDR3 is TGTGCCAGCAGTCCCATCGGAGACTTAGGCTTGGATGAGCAGTTCTTC. Its protein is CASSPIGDLGLDEQFF.